The 14 T cell receptor beta chains given below trace back to one sample, sequenced in a study of shared clonotypes between healthy human individuals. Libraries were prepared by immunoSEQ multiplex PCR; TCRdb keeps only in-frame clonotypes and omits some of them. This table has fewer than 3 million clones, 85% to 95% appearing once. The sequencing sample was made of naive CD4+ T cells from PBMCs. Subset meaning: CD45RA+ positively selected. The receptors shown here come from a young man in good health. Some clones in this sample may be carry-over from other donors' samples.

The V call is TRBV6-1, the J call TRBJ2-5; 9 bases match TRBD1. In germline, CDR1 is MNHNS, CDR2 SASEGT. This CDR3 has 15 amino acids. With 4 bases clipped from V and 5 bases from J, the junction kept 8 bases outside the gene matches. For the CDR3, the DNA is TGTGCCAGCAGTGCCAACAGGGGGCGCGGGGAGACCCAGTACTTC. This codes for CASSANRGRGETQYF.

Of note for this clone: The junction and the germline gene differ at one end; a read error may be behind it. V gene TRBV15 combines with J gene TRBJ1-4; unclear D gene. The length of the CDR3 is 11 residues. Germline CDR1 and CDR2: LNHNV and YYDKDF (reference sequence). DNA for the CDR3: TGTGCCACCAGTGCCTTTGAAACACTGTTTTTT. Amino acid sequence: CATSAFETLFF.

The chain uses TRBV19 and TRBJ2-1; 11 bases fit TRBD2. Germline loops: CDR1 LNHDA, CDR2 SQIVND (reference sequence). This CDR3 has 19 residues. V lost 4 bases and J lost 4; bases outside the gene matches: 15. The CDR3 DNA reads TGTGCCAGTAGTACTCTAGCGGGAGGTCCTCCCGTCCCTTACAATGAGCAGTTCTTC. Protein: CASSTLAGGPPVPYNEQFF.

There are a few counts of this clone. The rearrangement joins TRBV7-6 to TRBJ1-4, with TRBD1 as a possible D gene (5 bases). The CDR3 consists of 14 residues. Germline CDR1 and CDR2: SGHVS and FNYEAQ. The V gene lost 5 bases and the J gene lost 4 bases, with 11 bases spanning the gap. This CDR3 reads CASSPGRINEKLFF. The CDR3 bases are TGTGCCAGCAGCCCGGGACGGATTAATGAAAAACTGTTTTTT.

CDR3 in DNA: TGTGCCAGCAGCGTAGGGTCTTTAAACCAAGAGACCCAGTACTTC. Its protein is CASSVGSLNQETQYF. The chain has TRBV9 and TRBJ2-5, with D unclear. The V end was cut by 0 bases, the J end by 0 bases, with 9 bases between. This CDR3 is built from 15 residues. The germline V gene encodes CDR1 SGDLS and CDR2 YYNGEE.

The V call is TRBV5-1, the J call TRBJ2-7, with D perhaps TRBD1 or TRBD2 (5 bases each). Germline V gene data show CDR1 as SGHRS and CDR2 as YFSETQ. The CDR3 length is 17 residues. Trimming took off 3 bases at V and 4 bases at J, with 23 bases between the two ends. This chain's CDR3 is CASSSHGWGIDEYEQYF. The CDR3 DNA sequence: TGCGCCAGCAGCTCCCATGGGTGGGGGATTGATGAATACGAGCAGTACTTC. Drawing the rest from reference TRBV5-1 and TRBJ2-7, the complete variable domain is KAGVTQTPRYLIKTRGQQVTLSCSPISGHRSVSWYQQTPGQGLQFLFEYFSETQRNKGNFPGRFSGRQFSNSRSEMNVSTLELGDSALYLCASSSHGWGIDEYEQYFGPGTRLTVT.

This clone was picked up a small number of times. The chain uses TRBV27 and TRBJ1-5; the match to TRBD1 covers 8 bases. This CDR3 has 15 amino acids. V was clipped by 5 bases and J by 3 bases; unmatched bases: 6. Germline CDR1 MNHEY, CDR2 SMNVEV (reference sequence). This chain's CDR3 is CASSLGQGNNQPQHF. The CDR3 DNA sequence: TGTGCCAGCAGTCTCGGACAGGGCAACAATCAGCCCCAGCATTTT.

The chain carries TRBV28 and TRBJ2-7; 7 nucleotides match TRBD1. This CDR3 comprises 13 residues. Trimming cost V 6 bases and J 3 bases; bases outside gene matches: 5. Per the germline V gene, CDR1 is MDHEN and CDR2 is SYDVKM. The CDR3 DNA sequence: TGTGCCAGCAGGTACCCAGGGGGCTACGAGCAGTACTTC. Amino acid sequence: CASRYPGGYEQYF.

The chain is built from TRBV28 and TRBJ2-3; possible D gene TRBD2, 6 bases. This CDR3 comprises 14 residues. V was trimmed by 3 bases and J by 2 bases, leaving 9 bases between them. The germline CDR1 and CDR2 sequences are MDHEN and SYDVKM. CDR3 nucleotides: TGTGCCAGCAGTTTGGGGGGACCCACAGATACGCAGTATTTT. It translates to CASSLGGPTDTQYF. The full variable domain, completed using reference TRBV28 and TRBJ2-3, is DVKVTQSSRYLVKRTGEKVFLECVQDMDHENMFWYRQDPGLGLRLIYFSYDVKMKEKGDIPEGYSVSREKKERFSLILESASTNQTSMYLCASSLGGPTDTQYFGPGTRLTVL.

The DNA of the CDR3 is TGCGCCAGCAGCTTCGGTCAGGACGAGCAGTACTTC. This sequence encodes CASSFGQDEQYF. The chain uses TRBV5-1 and TRBJ2-5; no reliable D call. The DNA end lines up better with TRBJ2-7; the J call may be wrong. Germline CDR1 reads SGHRS; CDR2 reads YFSETQ. The CDR3 contains 12 residues.

The V and J genes are TRBV7-9 and TRBJ1-1; no clear D. The CDR3 length is 14 residues. The ends were cut back, 2 bases at V and 1 base at J, with 8 bases in the middle. Per germline, CDR1 SEHNR and CDR2 FQNEAQ (reference sequence). CDR3: CASSLPPGNTEAFF. The CDR3 nucleotides read TGTGCCAGCAGCTTACCTCCGGGGAACACTGAAGCTTTCTTT.

This clone occurred once. In the same sample, other DNA sequences code for this CDR3. The chain joins TRBV5-1 to TRBJ2-7; TRBD1 matches 9 bases. Germline trimming cut 6 bases from V and 2 bases from J; bases unmatched to any gene: 3. Germline V gene lookup returns CDR1 SGHRS and CDR2 YFSETQ. CDR3 length equals 13 residues. CDR3 region: CASTGQGTYEQYF. As DNA, the CDR3 is TGCGCCAGCACTGGACAGGGGACCTACGAGCAGTACTTC.

The J gene is TRBJ2-5, the V gene TRBV5-8; 8 nucleotides align to TRBD1. This CDR3 has 15 amino acids. Germline V CDR1 and CDR2: SGHTS, YDEGEE. V dropped 4 bases and J dropped 1; count of bases not matched to a gene: 6. Here the CDR3 reads CASSRTGNRQETQYF. Written as DNA, the CDR3 is TGTGCCAGCAGCCGGACAGGGAATCGCCAAGAGACCCAGTACTTC.

The chain recombines TRBV7-3 with TRBJ2-5; TRBD2 matches at 9 bases. With V trimmed by 2 bases and J by 1 base, 2 bases remained unmatched. The CDR3 is 15 amino acids. The germline V gene encodes CDR1 SGHTA and CDR2 FQGTGA. DNA for the CDR3: TGTGCCAGCAGCTTAGCGGGAGGGTTCCAAGAGACCCAGTACTTC. Amino acid sequence: CASSLAGGFQETQYF. The full variable domain, with the rest looked up from reference TRBV7-3 and TRBJ2-5, is GAGVSQTPSNKVTEKGKYVELRCDPISGHTALYWYRQSLGQGPEFLIYFQGTGAADDSGLPNDRFFAVRPEGSVSTLKIQRTERGDSAVYLCASSLAGGFQETQYFGPGTRLLVL.